Listed here are 3 T cell receptor beta chains from one sample, sequenced in a study of human T cells and chemical hapten exposure. Time point reported: patch test 1, 2 weeks after DPC sensitization. Documented treatment: therapeutic diphenylcyclopropenone sensitization with weekly scalp DPC. MiXCR was run by TCRdb on the RACE reads, yielding one entry per CDR3 protein. Of under 130,000 distinct CDR3 sequences in the sample, approximately 9.9% are singletons; the top ten hold 3% to 4%. The sequenced sample was whole blood, obtained in connection with sensitization to the hapten diphenylcyclopropenone (DPC). The receptor set was obtained from a woman in her forties with alopecia areata. Some clones in this sample may be carry-over from other donors' samples.

This sequence joins TRBV20-1 and TRBJ2-7, with TRBD2 matching 8 bases. The CDR3 is made up of 13 amino acids. The germline gives CDR1 DFQATT, CDR2 SNEGSKA (reference sequence). Trimming removed 3 bases from V and 0 bases from J; junction bases left unmatched: 1. The CDR3 region is CSASGGASYEQYF. The DNA of the CDR3 is TGCAGTGCTAGCGGGGGGGCCTCCTACGAGCAGTACTTC.

This clonotype was counted ten times or more. The V call is TRBV27, the J call TRBJ2-3; unclear D gene. CDR3 length: 17 residues. V gave up 8 bases and J gave up 0 bases, with 21 bases separating them. Germline-derived CDR1 and CDR2 are MNHEY and SMNVEV (reference sequence). CDR3 nucleotide sequence: TGTGCCAGCCGAATAGGCAGACTGGGTTTTAGCACAGATACGCAGTATTTT. It translates to CASRIGRLGFSTDTQYF.

This clonotype occurred a few times. The chain combines TRBV29-1 with TRBJ1-4; D is unclear. The CDR3 spans 15 residues. Trimming left V 1 base short and J 7 bases short, with 16 bases between. Germline values: CDR1 SQVTM, CDR2 ANQGSEA. The CDR3 nucleotides are TGCAGCGTTGAAGGAGGGAGGCGAGGCGGTGAAAAACTGTTTTTT. Encoded protein: CSVEGGRRGGEKLFF. The full variable domain, with the rest looked up from reference TRBV29-1 and TRBJ1-4, is SAVISQKPSRDICQRGTSLTIQCQVDSQVTMMFWYRQQPGQSLTLIATANQGSEATYESGFVIDKFPISRPNLTFSTLTVSNMSPEDSSIYLCSVEGGRRGGEKLFFGSGTQLSVL.